This T cell receptor beta chain comes out of a study of cytomegalovirus exposure and HLA in healthy donors. Donors were drawn from the approximately 120-subject validation cohort, separate from the 666-subject first cohort. The assay was immunoSEQ multiplex PCR, and TCRdb's table has in-frame clones only and misses some. The sample lists 150,000 to 200,000 clones, around four fifths seen once, with around 2.5% in the top ten. Looked up from germline, CDR1 is SGHTA and CDR2 is FQGNSA. The CDR3 spans 15 residues. V was cut by 5 bases and J by 3 bases, with 17 bases left in between. This clone has just a few counts. As yet, its antigen is unknown. General study results and limits: Subsequent analysis found a tendency for first-cohort TCR clusters to co-occur within the 120 or so validation repertoires. Altogether, 170 or so TCR beta chains were recorded as cytomegalovirus-associated. Rarity characterized most TCR sequences, yet some public TCRs appeared in many donors.

The genes are TRBV7-2 and TRBJ2-7, with TRBD2 as a possible D gene (7 bases). Material for sequencing was PBMCs. This clonotype originated in a man aged 25-45 years in good health and CMV-seropositive. The CDR3 DNA sequence: TGTGCCAGCAGCCTTGCCCAGGGGAGGGGCTACGAGCAGTACTTC. It specifies CASSLAQGRGYEQYF.